This T cell receptor (beta chain) was found in a study of tumor-infiltrating lymphocytes in glioblastoma multiforme. TCR beta libraries were built from RNA through three nested multiplex PCR rounds using modified ARM-PCR. TCRB cDNA was made from 0.4 to 0.65 ug total RNA. In TCRdb, the multiplex PCR reads were re-called with MiXCR into one record per CDR3 protein. The sample yields fewer than 15,000 distinct CDR3 sequences, roughly 71% seen once. This CDR3 is built from 14 residues. V lost 1 base and J lost 0, with 7 bases in between. The germline gives CDR1 SGHKS, CDR2 YYEKEE (reference sequence). This clonotype was found a few times. What it recognizes is unknown. Notes on the study in general: Clone frequencies may be distorted by unequal TCR transcripts per cell. Only one glioblastoma patient had TCR and mutation analysis.

The sequence was obtained from a male donor with glioblastoma. Sequencing was carried out using brain tumor tissue. The J gene is TRBJ1-1, the V gene TRBV5-5; D gene unclear. CDR3 loop: CASSLIEMNTEAFF. CDR3 DNA sequence: TGTGCCAGCAGCTTGATCGAGATGAACACTGAAGCTTTCTTT.